This T cell receptor (beta chain) was sequenced during a study of blood T cell repertoires in COVID-19 (dated by TCRdb to about 2020). Study-wide context: Samples covering the acute and convalescent phases of COVID-19 were provided by collaborators in the United States, Italy and Spain. The repertoires were released in a freely available public database meant as a resource for research on the immune response to SARS-CoV-2. Deeply sampled blood TCRbeta repertoires from subjects exposed to, actively infected with, or recovered from COVID-19 were included in the dataset. Samples came from the ongoing ImmuneRACE study (first 160 participants) plus 1,254 subjects from 6 global collaborators. A de-identified subject ID, COVID-19 status, age in years and sex were almost always included in the sample metadata. Where HLA class I and class II types were available, the types were taken from metadata supplied by the sample provider, not from assay-based typing. The material from the prospective study consisted of cDNA or gDNA derived from T cells, B-cell-depleted T cells, or PBMCs. General study outcomes and caveats: The amount of clinical and demographic metadata varied by source and participant and was provided uncurated.

The collaborating institutions used their own protocols to collect whole blood in K2EDTA tubes. For TCRbeta analysis, collaborators shipped samples in one of three forms: frozen whole blood, isolated PBMCs, or DNA extracted from either of those sample types. The germline V and J ends show losses of 10 bases and 4 bases respectively, and no gene match explains 4 bases of the junction. The CDR3 holds 13 amino acids from the cysteine to the phenylalanine. The DNA shown is the 39-base CDR3, in frame from base 1. According to the germline V gene, CDR1 reads WSHSY and CDR2 reads SAAADI. The immunoSEQ Assay, a bias-controlled multiplex PCR, was used to amplify TCRbeta CDR3 regions from genomic DNA. The paper's processing steps were these. Nucleated cell counts per sample were estimated from amplification of reference gene primers within the assay. To quantify the absolute abundance of each unique TCRbeta CDR3 rearrangement, sequence reads were collapsed and filtered. For each sample, productive Simpson clonality was calculated as the square root of Simpson's diversity index across productive rearrangements. Entries here come from immuneACCESS through TCRdb and include only in-frame sequences with V and J called. Some clones fail to appear in such tables; in the studies checked, an unresolved V gene covers under half of the shortfall, and the cause of the remainder is unknown. V, J and clone size were drawn from that table, and D and trimming were deduced from the DNA. The sample has around 86,000 clones on record, nearly 85% of them singletons. The ten largest clones add up to roughly 32% of the sample.

Points on this clone: This receptor's antigen is unknown. No qualities accompany the bases; no much larger clone lies one base away.

The clonotype comes from a woman of 80 years or more with acute or convalescent COVID-19. The V and J segments used are TRBV10-2 and TRBJ2-3; 11 bases in between match TRBD1. The sample was peripheral blood. The CDR3 region has the sequence CATGQGAADTQYF. The nucleotide sequence is given as TGCGCCACCGGACAGGGGGCAGCAGATACGCAGTATTTT.